Given below is one T cell receptor (beta chain) in context. Its antigen is not identified. These data come from a study of cytomegalovirus exposure and HLA in healthy donors. The study, taken as a whole, reports: TCR beta chains numbering some 150 were designated cytomegalovirus-associated. Rare TCR sequences dominated, though some public TCRs recurred in many donors.

CDR1 is SGDLS and CDR2 is YYNGEE in the germline V gene. V lost 3 bases, J lost 0 bases, and 10 bases lay in between. The CDR3 runs 14 residues. Assay used: immunoSEQ multiplex PCR; TCRdb lists only in-frame clones, some missing. The table has 300,000 to 400,000 clones, 75% to 90% seen once. Source material: PBMCs. The source is a woman aged 18-29 years in good health and CMV-seronegative. The chain recombines TRBV9 with TRBJ2-7; no definite D call. The CDR3 sequence is CASSDSGSSYEQYF. The CDR3 bases are TGTGCCAGCAGCGACTCCGGGTCCTCCTACGAGCAGTACTTC.